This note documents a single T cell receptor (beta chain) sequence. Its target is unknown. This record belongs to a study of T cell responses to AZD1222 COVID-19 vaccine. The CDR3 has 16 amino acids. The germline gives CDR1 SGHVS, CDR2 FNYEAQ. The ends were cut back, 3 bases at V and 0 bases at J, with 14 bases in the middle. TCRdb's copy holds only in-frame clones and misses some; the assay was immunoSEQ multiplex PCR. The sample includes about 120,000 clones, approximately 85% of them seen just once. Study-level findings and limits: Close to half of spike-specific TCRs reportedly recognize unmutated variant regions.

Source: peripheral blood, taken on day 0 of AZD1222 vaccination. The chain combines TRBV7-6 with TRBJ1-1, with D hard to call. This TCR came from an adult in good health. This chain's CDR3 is CASSLERLGMNTEAFF. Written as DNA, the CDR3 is TGTGCCAGCAGCTTGGAGCGATTAGGGATGAACACTGAAGCTTTCTTT.